This T cell receptor beta chain was sequenced in a study of response to subunit inactivated influenza vaccine. This clonotype was counted only a few times. MiXCR, run by TCRdb on the RT-PCR reads, gives a single entry per CDR3 protein. The table includes roughly 550,000 distinct CDR3 sequences, less than 25% detected once. The ends were cut back, 4 bases at V and 0 bases at J, with 13 bases in the middle. Germline V gene lookup returns CDR1 SGHAT and CDR2 FQNNGV. The CDR3 length is 15 residues. These sequences were also reported in another study, on T cells expressing NK-cell markers. From that study: Beta-chain TCR cDNA was generated via 5'RACE template switching with UMIs. The authors derived TCR beta repertoires from sorted CD3+CD56+NKG2C+, CD3+CD56+NKG2C- and CD3+CD56-NKG2C+ T cells. Of CD8+ T cells, about 1.0-8% belonged to dominant NKG2C+ clonotypes in roughly 6 donors.

The source of this sequence is a man aged 45-65 years who received an inactivated influenza vaccine. The chain uses TRBV11-2 and TRBJ2-7, with D perhaps assigned TRBD1 or TRBD2 (5 bases each). The sample here was CD4+ T cells sorted from PBMCs, taken 11 to 12 days after vaccination. The CDR3 DNA sequence: TGTGCCAGCAGCTCTACGAGGGGTAGCTCCTACGAGCAGTACTTC. It yields the protein CASSSTRGSSYEQYF. The full variable domain, rest sourced from reference TRBV11-2 and TRBJ2-7, is EAGVAQSPRYKIIEKRQSVAFWCNPISGHATLYWYQQILGQGPKLLIQFQNNGVVDDSQLPKDRFSAERLKGVDSTLKIQPAKLEDSAVYLCASSSTRGSSYEQYFGPGTRLTVT.